The 30 T cell receptor beta chains below all came from one sample that was sequenced in a study of blood T cell repertoires in COVID-19. Profiled with immunoSEQ multiplex PCR; TCRdb holds only in-frame clones, not every one. The sample has around 250,000 clones, around 81% seen once. The source material was peripheral blood. The receptors derive from a man younger than 45 who had recovered from COVID-19.

This clone occurred a few times. The gene calls are TRBV3-1 (or the pseudogene TRBV3-2) and TRBJ2-1; D might be TRBD1 (5 bases). The CDR3 length is 14 residues. V lost 2 bases, J lost 6 bases, and 11 bases lay in between. Germline V gene sequence: CDR1 LGHDT, CDR2 YNNKEL (reference sequence). CDR3 DNA sequence: TGTGCCAGCAGCCAATCCAGGGCTATCAATGAGCAGTTCTTC. Amino acids: CASSQSRAINEQFF.

This clone was seen a single time. The chain carries TRBV27 and TRBJ1-2, with 11 bases fitting TRBD1. This CDR3 is built from 13 residues. The V segment lost 8 bases and the J segment 8 bases; nucleotides outside the gene matches: 7. Germline CDR1 reads MNHEY; CDR2 reads SMNVEV (reference sequence). The CDR3 DNA is TGTGCCAGCGGCTGGACAGGGGGCAAAGGCTACACCTTC. Its protein product is CASGWTGGKGYTF.

The count of this clone is one. The V and J genes are TRBV29-1 and TRBJ1-4; D is ambiguous. V was cut by 4 bases and J by 6 bases, with 6 bases left in between. Germline-derived CDR1 and CDR2 are SQVTM and ANQGSEA. CDR3 length equals 11 residues. The CDR3 DNA reads TGCAGCGTTGGGAGGGATGAAAAACTGTTTTTT. Its translation: CSVGRDEKLFF.

V usage is TRBV6-5 and J usage is TRBJ2-6; 7 bases are shared with TRBD1. Germline assignment: CDR1 MNHEY and CDR2 SVGAGI. The CDR3 sequence is 15 residues long. V trimming: 5 bases; J trimming: 0 bases; junction bases outside the gene matches: 1. The CDR3 DNA reads as TGTGCCAGCAGTAGGGGGCGCTCTGGGGCCAACGTCCTGACTTTC. As protein: CASSRGRSGANVLTF.

The CDR3, as DNA: TGTGCCAGCAGTAGGAGGGAGAACACTGAAGCTTTCTTT. It specifies CASSRRENTEAFF. The chain employs TRBV27 and TRBJ1-1; no clear D gene. The CDR3 sequence is 13 residues long. V lost 5 bases to trimming and J lost 1 base, with 8 bases between them. Germline V gives CDR1 MNHEY, CDR2 SMNVEV (reference sequence).

V and J are TRBV27 and TRBJ2-7; maybe TRBD1 (6 bases). The V gene lost 5 bases and the J gene lost 5 bases, with 22 bases spanning the gap. CDR1 is MNHEY and CDR2 is SMNVEV in the germline V gene (reference sequence). The CDR3 covers 16 residues. The CDR3 DNA reads as TGTGCCAGCAGTGCGACAGGCATCAACATTTTCCACGAGCAGTACGTC. This codes for CASSATGINIFHEQYV.

This clone was counted only a few times. The V gene is TRBV19, the J gene TRBJ2-3, with TRBD2 matching 12 bases. This CDR3 spans 15 amino acids. Germline assignment: CDR1 LNHDA and CDR2 SQIVND (reference sequence). The V and J ends lost 5 bases and 4 bases, in that order; junction bases with no gene match: 4. The CDR3 DNA follows: TGTGCCAGTAGTCCTAGCGGGGGGGCAGCAGATACGCAGTATTTT. As protein: CASSPSGGAADTQYF. Together with reference TRBV19 and TRBJ2-3, the CDR3 gives the full variable domain: DGGITQSPKYLFRKEGQNVTLSCEQNLNHDAMYWYRQDPGQGLRLIYYSQIVNDFQKGDIAEGYSVSREKKESFPLTVTSAQKNPTAFYLCASSPSGGAADTQYFGPGTRLTVL.

The chain carries TRBV2 and TRBJ2-5, with 11 bases matching TRBD1. The germline gives CDR1 SNHLY, CDR2 FYNNEI. Trimming took 6 bases from V and 5 from J; bases not matched to a gene: 5. CDR3 size: 14 residues. CDR3 sequence (DNA): TGTGCCAGCAGCCGGGACAGGGGGTCCGAGACCCAGTACTTC. As protein: CASSRDRGSETQYF.

The chain employs TRBV7-9 and TRBJ2-7; 8 nucleotides match TRBD2. This CDR3 is built from 12 residues. V lost 11 bases to trimming and J lost 4 bases; unmatched junction nucleotides: 7. Germline V gene lookup returns CDR1 SEHNR and CDR2 FQNEAQ (reference sequence). CDR3 in amino acids: CAAGRDGYEQYF. The CDR3 coding sequence is TGTGCCGCCGGGAGGGATGGGTACGAGCAGTACTTC.

The rearrangement uses TRBV7-4 and TRBJ1-4; the D gene is possibly TRBD1 (6 bases). Germline V gene lookup returns CDR1 SGHVT and CDR2 SQSDAQ. V lost 3 bases and J lost 7, with 24 bases in between. This CDR3 region has 18 residues. The CDR3 loop reads CASSFSCVGGYVAEKLFF. CDR3 in DNA: TGTGCCAGCAGCTTTTCGTGCGTAGGGGGATACGTGGCTGAAAAACTGTTTTTT. Complete variable domain (other parts from reference TRBV7-4 and TRBJ1-4): GAGVSQSPRYKVAKRGRDVALRCDSISGHVTLYWYRQTLGQGSEVLTYSQSDAQRDKSGRPSGRFSAERPERSVSTLKIQRTEQGDSAVYLCASSFSCVGGYVAEKLFFGSGTQLSVL.

This chain uses TRBV5-1 with TRBJ2-2; maybe TRBD1 (6 bases). The CDR3 covers 15 residues. The V end was cut by 3 bases, the J end by 4 bases, with 13 bases between. The germline V gene encodes CDR1 SGHRS and CDR2 YFSETQ. The CDR3 is CASSWGHESTGELFF. The CDR3, as DNA: TGCGCCAGCAGCTGGGGGCACGAGAGCACCGGGGAGCTGTTTTTT.

The rearrangement uses TRBV5-6 and TRBJ1-2, with D unresolved. Trimming removed 0 bases at V and 3 bases at J, with 9 bases between. CDR1 and CDR2 (germline): SGHDT, YYEEEE. The length of the CDR3 is 14 residues. CDR3 amino acids: CASSLVTAHYGYTF. In DNA form, the CDR3 reads TGTGCCAGCAGCTTGGTTACAGCACACTATGGCTACACCTTC.

The chain has TRBV11-2 and TRBJ1-1; a possible D gene is TRBD1 (6 bases). Trimming pared 3 bases from V and 2 bases from J, leaving 13 bases between. The CDR3 covers 15 residues. From germline, CDR1 is SGHAT and CDR2 FQNNGV. The CDR3 loop reads CASSLAGARNTEAFF. The CDR3 region has the DNA TGTGCCAGCAGCTTGGCGGGGGCGAGAAACACTGAAGCTTTCTTT.

This chain uses TRBV5-1 with TRBJ1-1; weak D call: TRBD1 (5 bases). The CDR3 loop spans 13 amino acids. The ends were cut back, 6 bases at V and 0 bases at J, with 9 bases in the middle. Germline V gene sequence: CDR1 SGHRS, CDR2 YFSETQ. The CDR3 spells CASNAGLNTEAFF. The CDR3 DNA is TGCGCCAGCAATGCAGGGCTGAACACTGAAGCTTTCTTT. Drawing the rest from reference TRBV5-1 and TRBJ1-1, the complete variable domain is KAGVTQTPRYLIKTRGQQVTLSCSPISGHRSVSWYQQTPGQGLQFLFEYFSETQRNKGNFPGRFSGRQFSNSRSEMNVSTLELGDSALYLCASNAGLNTEAFFGQGTRLTVV.

V and J are TRBV2 and TRBJ2-5, with D tentatively TRBD1 (5 bases). The CDR3 contains 13 residues. Trimming left V 7 bases short and J 5 bases short, with 14 bases between. CDR1 and CDR2 (germline): SNHLY, FYNNEI. Here the CDR3 reads CASTRQNWETQYF. The CDR3 coding sequence is TGTGCCAGCACCAGACAGAACTGGGAGACCCAGTACTTC.

This chain joins TRBV5-5 and TRBJ2-7; perhaps TRBD1 as D (6 bases). V was shortened by 0 bases and J by 2 bases, with 15 bases between the two germline ends. This CDR3 spans 16 amino acids. Germline V gene data show CDR1 as SGHKS and CDR2 as YYEKEE (reference sequence). The CDR3 protein is CASSLDGGHTPYEQYV. The CDR3 DNA is TGTGCCAGCAGCTTGGATGGGGGACACACCCCCTACGAGCAGTACGTC.

Notes on this clone: Within the sample, other DNA sequences also encode this same CDR3. The CDR3 sequence is CASSQDSSYEQYF. The CDR3 region has the DNA TGTGCCAGCAGCCAAGACAGTTCCTACGAGCAGTACTTC. The gene calls are TRBV14 and TRBJ2-7; D is unclear. This CDR3 is 13 amino acids long. Between the trimmed V and J ends, which lost 0 bases and 1 base, there was a span of 4 bases. Germline V gene data show CDR1 as SGHDN and CDR2 as FVKESK.

The gene calls are TRBV9 and TRBJ2-3; unclear D gene. Germline V gene lookup returns CDR1 SGDLS and CDR2 YYNGEE. V gave up 4 bases and J gave up 9 bases, with 15 bases separating them. This CDR3 contains 13 residues. CDR3 amino acids: CASSPHHAGTQYF. CDR3 sequence (DNA): TGTGCCAGCAGCCCCCATCACGCAGGCACGCAGTATTTT.

The table lists this clone with a count of one. The chain couples TRBV7-9 to TRBJ2-2, with D hard to call. CDR3 length: 18 residues. The ends were cut back, 1 base at V and 3 bases at J, with 18 bases in the middle. From germline, CDR1 is SEHNR and CDR2 FQNEAQ (reference sequence). For the CDR3, the DNA is TGTGCCAGCAGCTTAGTGGCCCTAGGAAGAGTCTACACCGGGGAGCTGTTTTTT. As protein: CASSLVALGRVYTGELFF.

This clone occurred a few times. The chain couples TRBV12-3 or TRBV12-4 to TRBJ1-2; 8 bases fit TRBD1. The CDR3 contains 13 residues. The ends lost 7 bases at V and 8 bases at J; junction bases unmatched: 9. The CDR3 DNA is TGTGCCAGCATCACAACAGGGGGAAAGGGCTACACCTTC. Translating gives CASITTGGKGYTF.

The chain combines TRBV4-2 with TRBJ2-4; 7 nucleotides agree with TRBD2. The CDR3 runs to 14 residues. After removal of 5 bases from V and 6 bases from J, the junction contained 7 bases not matched to a gene. Germline CDR1 is LGHNA and CDR2 is YNFKEQ. The CDR3 coding sequence is TGTGCCAGCAGCACCACTAGCGAAATAAACATTCAGTACTTC. This codes for CASSTTSEINIQYF.

The chain links TRBV25-1 to TRBJ2-7; 8 positions match TRBD2. CDR3 length equals 15 residues. J was trimmed by 0 bases and V by 3 bases; bases with no gene match: 4. Germline-derived CDR1 and CDR2 are MGHDK and SYGVNS. The CDR3 reads CASSDTSGASYEQYF. CDR3 DNA sequence: TGTGCCAGCAGTGATACTAGCGGAGCCTCCTACGAGCAGTACTTC.

The chain carries TRBV7-9 and TRBJ2-1; tentative D call: TRBD2 (6 bases). V gave up 7 bases and J gave up 5 bases, with 18 bases separating them. This CDR3 spans 15 amino acids. The germline V gene has CDR1 SEHNR and CDR2 FQNEAQ (reference sequence). This chain's CDR3 is CASKEGTSVNNEQFF. The DNA for the CDR3 is TGTGCCAGCAAGGAAGGGACTTCTGTGAACAATGAGCAGTTCTTC.

DNA of the CDR3: TGTGCCAGCGGGTGGAACGGGGGGGGCACAGATACGCAGTATTTT. Its protein product is CASGWNGGGTDTQYF. This sequence joins TRBV2 and TRBJ2-3, with 8 nucleotides matching TRBD2. This CDR3 has 15 residues. Germline-derived CDR1 and CDR2 are SNHLY and FYNNEI. The trim removed 8 bases at V and 1 base at J, leaving 8 bases unmatched.

This sequence joins TRBV7-2 and TRBJ2-3; 7 positions match TRBD2. From germline, CDR1 is SGHTA and CDR2 FQGNSA. This CDR3 spans 14 amino acids. With V trimmed by 3 bases and J by 2 bases, 2 bases remained unmatched. The CDR3 is CASSFSGFTDTQYF. The CDR3 DNA reads as TGTGCCAGCAGCTTTAGCGGGTTCACAGATACGCAGTATTTT.

The chain links TRBV1 to TRBJ1-5; the DNA was not compared with TRBD1, the D call given in the table. TRBV1 is reported as a pseudogene. The CDR3 totals 15 residues. CDR3 bases: TGCACCAGCAGCCACAAGATTTACAGGGATCAGCCCCAGCATTTT. It yields the protein CTSSHKIYRDQPQHF.

J is TRBJ1-3 and V is TRBV2; D is unresolved. Trimming pared 6 bases from V and 0 bases from J, leaving 9 bases between. The CDR3 length is 14 residues. CDR1 and CDR2 (germline): SNHLY, FYNNEI. CDR3 in DNA: TGTGCCAGCAGGGTCATGAGCTCTGGAAACACCATATATTTT. It encodes CASRVMSSGNTIYF.

The CDR3 bases are TGTGCCAGCAGCTTACCGGCGTCTCGACAGGTGGCTCATAGCGGCTACACCTTC. The encoded protein is CASSLPASRQVAHSGYTF. The rearrangement uses TRBV7-9 and TRBJ1-2; possible D gene TRBD1, 6 bases. Between the trimmed V and J ends, which lost 2 bases and 8 bases, there was a span of 27 bases. Germline V gene sequence: CDR1 SEHNR, CDR2 FQNEAQ (reference sequence). The CDR3 totals 18 residues.

This chain connects TRBV5-1 to TRBJ2-5; 8 nucleotides line up with TRBD1. The junction had 7 bases not matched to a gene; V was cut back by 7 bases and J by 2 bases. The CDR3 is 14 residues long. Looked up from germline, CDR1 is SGHRS and CDR2 is YFSETQ. CDR3 loop: CASQQDRGQETQYF. The CDR3, as DNA: TGCGCCAGCCAACAAGACAGGGGTCAAGAGACCCAGTACTTC.

This clone occurred once. The rearrangement links TRBV18 to TRBJ2-3; 7 bases map to TRBD2. In germline, CDR1 is KGHSH, CDR2 LQKENI. The CDR3 has 15 residues. The junction had 6 bases not matched to a gene; V was cut back by 2 bases and J by 4 bases. The CDR3, as DNA: TGTGCCAGCTCACCAAGACTAGCCGGGCCAGATACGCAGTATTTT. Translating it yields CASSPRLAGPDTQYF.